Listed below are T cell receptor beta chains from one sample, sequenced in a study of T cell responses to AZD1222 COVID-19 vaccine. TCRdb's copy holds only in-frame clones and misses some; the assay was immunoSEQ multiplex PCR. The top ten clones hold around 5.9% of a sample with 130,000 or so clones, 85% to 95% of them seen once. This material consisted of peripheral blood, taken on day 0 of AZD1222 vaccination. The receptors come from an adult in good health. The CDR3 runs from the conserved cysteine through the conserved F or W. D genes are given only for firm matches. Size tells how often a clone was seen (once, few, many) or the class of an expanded clone, and some rows leave it out.

v_call,d_call,j_call,clone_size,cdr3_nt,cdr3_aa
TRBV7-3,-,TRBJ1-1,-,TGTGCCAGCAGCCCAACTAACCTTCCGAACCTGGGGGCTTTCTTT,CASSPTNLPNLGAFF
TRBV2,TRBD1,TRBJ2-1,-,TGTGCCAGCATTGGGCAGGGGGCTGGTAATGAGCAGTTCTTC,CASIGQGAGNEQFF
TRBV16,-,TRBJ1-3,-,TGTGCCAGCAGCCAACGGCGGGACACCATATATTTT,CASSQRRDTIYF
TRBV4-2,-,TRBJ2-3,-,TGTGCCAGCAGCCAAGAAATTGACACAGATACGCAGTATTTT,CASSQEIDTDTQYF
TRBV15,-,TRBJ1-1,-,TGTGCCACCAGCACCAGGGGTCGGGGGAACACTGAAGCTTTCTTT,CATSTRGRGNTEAFF
TRBV27,-,TRBJ1-3,-,TGTGCCAGCAGTTGGGGGATTGGAAACACCATATATTTT,CASSWGIGNTIYF
TRBV28,-,TRBJ2-1,-,TGTGCCAGCAGTTTATTATCGCCGGTGGGGGATGAGCAGTTCTTC,CASSLLSPVGDEQFF
TRBV7-6,-,TRBJ1-4,-,TGTGCCAGCAGCTTAGGGGGGGGAGTTGAAAAACTGTTTTTT,CASSLGGGVEKLFF
TRBV7-9,TRBD1,TRBJ1-4,-,TGTGCCAGCAGCCGAGCAGGACAGGGTAATGAAAAACTGTTTTTT,CASSRAGQGNEKLFF
TRBV19,-,TRBJ1-3,-,TGTGCCAGTACTAGTAGTCCTGGAAACACCATATATTTT,CASTSSPGNTIYF
TRBV18,-,TRBJ1-1,-,TGTGCCAGCTCACGGCAGACCGCTCAGGAAACTGAAGCTTTCTTT,CASSRQTAQETEAFF
TRBV5-4,TRBD2,TRBJ2-3,-,TGTGCCAGCAGCTACGGGGGGTACACAGATACGCAGTATTTT,CASSYGGYTDTQYF
TRBV7-2,TRBD1,TRBJ1-1,-,TGTGCCAGCAGCTTAAATCAGGGGGTTCGGGAAGCTTTCTTT,CASSLNQGVREAFF
TRBV6-5,-,TRBJ2-1,-,TGTGCCAGCGTCAGGGGTCCCCAGCAGTTCTTC,CASVRGPQQFF
TRBV28,-,TRBJ2-2,-,TGTGCCAGCTTTGACAGGAACACCGGGGAGCTGTTTTTT,CASFDRNTGELFF
TRBV7-2,-,TRBJ2-2,-,TGTGCCCGGAGGGACGGAAGCAACACCGGGGAGCTGTTTTTT,CARRDGSNTGELFF
TRBV6-5,-,TRBJ1-2,-,TGTGCCAGCAGTTACGAGTTGGCCTATGGCTACACCTTC,CASSYELAYGYTF
TRBV4-2,-,TRBJ1-6,once,TGTGCCAGCAGCCACTCTGGGACCGATAATTCACCCCTCCACTTT,CASSHSGTDNSPLHF
TRBV30,-,TRBJ1-4,-,TGTGCCTGGAGTCCCAGGGTTGGGTTGAGTGAAAAACTGTTTTTT,CAWSPRVGLSEKLFF
TRBV2,-,TRBJ1-5,-,TGTGCCAGCAGCGCAGGGGAAGGTCAGCCCCAGCATTTT,CASSAGEGQPQHF
TRBV28,TRBD2,TRBJ2-1,-,TGTGCCAGCAGTTGGCGGGAGACGGGTGAGCAGTTCTTC,CASSWRETGEQFF
TRBV28,-,TRBJ2-7,-,TGTGCCAGCAGTTTATCTAGTCTGATCTCCTACGAGCAGTACTTC,CASSLSSLISYEQYF
TRBV3-1/TRBV3-2,TRBD2,TRBJ2-5,-,TGTGCCAGCAGCCTATATAGCGGGGGGGTCTGGTTAGAGACCCAGTACTTC,CASSLYSGGVWLETQYF
TRBV28,TRBD2,TRBJ2-7,-,TGTGCCAGCAGGGCTAGCGGACCCTACGAGCAGTACTTC,CASRASGPYEQYF
TRBV12-3/TRBV12-4,-,TRBJ2-7,-,TGTGCCAGCAGTTTTCGGGAGTATGGCGAGCAGTACTTC,CASSFREYGEQYF
TRBV10-3,-,TRBJ1-2,-,TGTGCCATCAGTGAGTTTGAATATGGCTACACCTTC,CAISEFEYGYTF
TRBV25-1,TRBD1,TRBJ2-2,-,TGTGCCAGCAGTCCGGGACAGGGGGCGCGCACCGGGGAGCTGTTTTTT,CASSPGQGARTGELFF
TRBV28,TRBD2,TRBJ2-2,many,TGTGCCAGCAGTCGGACTAGGTCCACCGGGGAGCTGTTTTTT,CASSRTRSTGELFF
TRBV5-1,-,TRBJ2-2,-,TGCGCCAGCTCAACGGATGGCGGTGACACCGGGGAGCTGTTTTTT,CASSTDGGDTGELFF
TRBV11-3,-,TRBJ2-2,-,TGTGCCAGCAGCTTAGGTCCTCAGGAGGCGAACACCGGGGAGCTGTTTTTT,CASSLGPQEANTGELFF
TRBV6-5,-,TRBJ2-1,-,TGTGCCAGCAGTCCCCCTCACGGGACTTCCCATGAGCAGTTCTTC,CASSPPHGTSHEQFF
TRBV5-5,-,TRBJ2-6,-,TGTGCCACGGAGGGGACAGCGGGATCTGGGGCCAACGTCCTGACTTTC,CATEGTAGSGANVLTF
TRBV15,-,TRBJ1-1,-,TGTGCCACCAGCAGAGACCCCCCAACCGGGACAAACACTGAAGCTTTCTTT,CATSRDPPTGTNTEAFF
TRBV28,TRBD2,TRBJ2-7,-,TGTGCCAGCACCGTAGCGGGAGGGACCTACGAGCAGTACTTC,CASTVAGGTYEQYF
TRBV3-1/TRBV3-2,-,TRBJ2-7,-,TGTGCCAGCAGCCTGACAGCCTTTTCCTACGAGCAGTACTTC,CASSLTAFSYEQYF
TRBV28,-,TRBJ2-2,-,TGTGCCAGCAGTTTAAGGGACGCGAACACCGGGGAGCTGTTTTTT,CASSLRDANTGELFF
TRBV2,-,TRBJ1-2,-,TGTGCCAGCAGCCCAGGACGCACCTATGGCTACACCTTC,CASSPGRTYGYTF
TRBV6-2/TRBV6-3,-,TRBJ1-1,-,TGTGCCAGCAGTTACCCGGAGGGGGGGAACACTGAAGCTTTCTTT,CASSYPEGGNTEAFF
TRBV29-1,-,TRBJ2-2,-,TGCAGCGTTTTTGGACTAAAGAACACCGGGGAGCTGTTTTTT,CSVFGLKNTGELFF
TRBV18,TRBD1,TRBJ1-1,once,TGTGCCAGCTCACCCGGGACAGGGAACCTGAACACTGAAGCTTTCTTT,CASSPGTGNLNTEAFF
TRBV7-2,TRBD2,TRBJ2-1,few,TGTGCCAGCAGCTTATCGGGGCTAGCGGAGTACAATGAGCAGTTCTTC,CASSLSGLAEYNEQFF
TRBV19,TRBD1,TRBJ2-7,once,TGTGCCAGTAGATTCCGGGACAGAACCTACGAGCAGTACTTC,CASRFRDRTYEQYF
TRBV30,-,TRBJ1-2,-,TGTGCCTGGATGGGGAACTATGGCTACACCTTC,CAWMGNYGYTF
TRBV15,-,TRBJ1-2,-,TGTGCCACCAGCAGAGGACGAGGTATCTTTTTC,CATSRGRGIFF
TRBV29-1,-,TRBJ2-7,-,TGCAGCGTTGAAGATGGGGCAGTTACGAACGAGCAGTACTTC,CSVEDGAVTNEQYF
TRBV11-1,TRBD1,TRBJ1-4,-,TGTGCCAGCAGCTTTCGGGACAGGACTGAAAAACTGTTTTTT,CASSFRDRTEKLFF
TRBV29-1,-,TRBJ1-2,-,TGCAGCGTTGAAGACCCCCAGGAAGCTAACTATGGCTACACCTTC,CSVEDPQEANYGYTF
TRBV5-1,-,TRBJ2-1,-,TGCGCCAGCAGCATAGGGGTCTCGGGGTATGATGAGCAGTTCTTC,CASSIGVSGYDEQFF
TRBV7-2,-,TRBJ2-2,-,TGTGCCAGCAGCTTTTTGGGGAGCACCGGGGAGCTGTTTTTT,CASSFLGSTGELFF
TRBV5-1,TRBD1,TRBJ1-1,-,TGCGCCAGCAGCTTTCGGCAGGGGGTGAAAACGGGAGCTGAAGCTTTCTTT,CASSFRQGVKTGAEAFF
TRBV28,-,TRBJ1-5,-,TGTGCCAGCAGTTTGGGTAGGGCACAGCATTTT,CASSLGRAQHF
TRBV4-1,-,TRBJ2-1,-,TGCGCCAGCAGCCAAGATCCGGGTTTCAATGAGCAGTTCTTC,CASSQDPGFNEQFF
TRBV12-3/TRBV12-4,-,TRBJ2-1,-,TGTGCCAGCATTGGCAGGCATGAGCAGTTCTTC,CASIGRHEQFF
TRBV4-3,TRBD1,TRBJ2-7,few,TGCGCCAGCAGCCAAGATTTCACAGGGGGATTCTACGAGCAGTACTTC,CASSQDFTGGFYEQYF
TRBV19,TRBD2,TRBJ2-1,-,TGTGCCAGTAGTACCCGACTAGCGGGCAGACGATACAATGAGCAGTTCTTC,CASSTRLAGRRYNEQFF
TRBV7-3,-,TRBJ2-2,-,TGTGCCAGCAGCTTAGATCCTGGGACGGTGAACACCGGGGAGCTGTTTTTT,CASSLDPGTVNTGELFF
TRBV20-1,-,TRBJ1-5,-,TGCAGTGCTAGTGGGGCAGTGAATCAGCCCCAGCATTTT,CSASGAVNQPQHF